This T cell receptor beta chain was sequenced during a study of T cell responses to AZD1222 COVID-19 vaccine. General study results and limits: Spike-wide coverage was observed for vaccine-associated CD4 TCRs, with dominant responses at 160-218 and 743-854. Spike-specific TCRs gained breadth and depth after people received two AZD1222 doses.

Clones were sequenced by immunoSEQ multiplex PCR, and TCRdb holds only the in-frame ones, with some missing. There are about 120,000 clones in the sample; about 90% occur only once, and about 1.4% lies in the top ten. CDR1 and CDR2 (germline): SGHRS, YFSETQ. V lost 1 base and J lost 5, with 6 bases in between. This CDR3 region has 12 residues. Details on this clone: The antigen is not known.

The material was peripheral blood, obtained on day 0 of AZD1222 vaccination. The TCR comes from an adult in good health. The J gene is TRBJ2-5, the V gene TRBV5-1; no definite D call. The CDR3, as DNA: TGCGCCAGCAGCTTGCCCACGGAGACCCAGTACTTC. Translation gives CASSLPTETQYF.